The 19 T cell receptor beta chains reported below all come from one sample, sequenced in a study of cytomegalovirus exposure and HLA in healthy donors. PCR employed 60 Vbeta and 13 Jbeta primers. TCRdb keeps only in-frame clones here, not all; method: immunoSEQ multiplex PCR. The sample yields fewer than 150,000 clones, around 80% seen once. The source material was PBMCs. The receptors were gathered from a man aged 25-45 years in good health and CMV-seronegative.

J is TRBJ1-2 and V is TRBV5-4; possible D gene TRBD1, 5 bases. This CDR3 spans 13 amino acids. CDR1 SGHNT and CDR2 YYREEE come from the germline V gene (reference sequence). The V end was cut by 5 bases, the J end by 4 bases, with 12 bases between. DNA of the CDR3: TGTGCCAGCAGGGCTGATCAGGGCTATGGCTACACCTTC. Its protein is CASRADQGYGYTF.

In its sample, this clone was seen once. V and J are TRBV9 and TRBJ2-7, with 9 bases lining up with TRBD2. The V segment lost 4 bases and the J segment 2 bases; nucleotides outside the gene matches: 7. This CDR3 is built from 15 residues. Looked up from germline, CDR1 is SGDLS and CDR2 is YYNGEE. The CDR3 reads CASSPGTSFTYEQYF. In DNA, the CDR3 is TGTGCCAGCAGCCCCGGGACTAGCTTTACCTACGAGCAGTACTTC.

V is TRBV5-6 and J is TRBJ2-7; TRBD1 might be the D (6 bases). Germline V gene lookup returns CDR1 SGHDT and CDR2 YYEEEE. The V end lost 1 base, the J end lost 4 bases, and 9 bases lay between the germline ends. This CDR3 contains 13 residues. The CDR3 loop reads CASSLTGSYEQYF. The DNA of the CDR3 is TGTGCCAGCAGCTTGACAGGGTCGTACGAGCAGTACTTC.

The DNA of the CDR3 is TGTGCCAGCAGGCGAGCGGGAGGATTGAGTGATGAGCAGTTCTTC. This codes for CASRRAGGLSDEQFF. The chain carries TRBV2 and TRBJ2-1; 9 nucleotides agree with TRBD2. Per germline, CDR1 SNHLY and CDR2 FYNNEI. V dropped 6 bases and J dropped 8; count of bases not matched to a gene: 11. This CDR3 has 15 amino acids.

V gene TRBV5-1 combines with J gene TRBJ1-2; no reliable D call. Germline assignment: CDR1 SGHRS and CDR2 YFSETQ. V was cut by 0 bases and J by 8 bases, with 11 bases left in between. The CDR3 is made up of 13 amino acids. CDR3 nucleotide sequence: TGCGCCAGCAGCTTGGAGGCCTGGCGGGGCTACACCTTC. Translating gives CASSLEAWRGYTF.

V gene TRBV6-7 combines with J gene TRBJ1-5; D perhaps matches TRBD1 (5 bases). TRBV6-7 is an ORF; its function is uncertain. The CDR3 is 17 amino acids. The ends were cut back, 6 bases at V and 7 bases at J, with 25 bases in the middle. CDR3 amino acids: CASSLPSGTSRRQPQHF. The CDR3 coding sequence is TGTGCCAGCAGCTTACCCTCCGGGACTTCCCGCCGACAGCCCCAGCATTTT.

The V gene is TRBV2, the J gene TRBJ1-1; D not resolved. Germline V gene data show CDR1 as SNHLY and CDR2 as FYNNEI. CDR3 length equals 13 residues. V was cut by 1 base and J by 3 bases, with 6 bases left in between. For the CDR3, the DNA is TGTGCCAGCAGTGAAGGGGAGTACACTGAAGCTTTCTTT. It specifies CASSEGEYTEAFF.

The V gene is TRBV7-6, the J gene TRBJ1-1, with 7 bases that match TRBD1. Per germline, CDR1 SGHVS and CDR2 FNYEAQ. With V trimmed by 5 bases and J by 5 bases, 8 bases remained unmatched. The CDR3 runs to 14 residues. The CDR3: CASSALTGRTEAFF. The CDR3 DNA reads as TGTGCCAGCAGCGCTCTGACAGGGAGGACTGAAGCTTTCTTT.

V usage is TRBV7-8 and J usage is TRBJ1-5, with D unclear. The CDR3 is 14 residues long. V was cut by 1 base and J by 4 bases, with 8 bases left in between. Germline V gives CDR1 SGHVS, CDR2 FQNEAQ. The CDR3 DNA reads as TGTGCCAGCAGCTTAGATGCGCCAAATCAGCCCCAGCATTTT. Its protein is CASSLDAPNQPQHF.

The CDR3 region has the DNA TGTGCCAGCAGCCAAGTGTTCGGGGAGGACGAAAAACTGTTTTTT. As protein: CASSQVFGEDEKLFF. V is TRBV4-2 and J is TRBJ1-4; the D is unclear. Germline V lookup: CDR1 LGHNA, CDR2 YNFKEQ. The CDR3 contains 15 residues. V dropped 1 base and J dropped 8 bases, with 14 bases sitting between them.

The gene calls are TRBV7-2 and TRBJ2-2; 10 positions agree with TRBD2. J lost 1 base, V lost 5 bases, and 7 bases had no gene match. CDR3 length: 17 amino acids. Per the germline V gene, CDR1 is SGHTA and CDR2 is FQGNSA. CDR3 sequence reads: CASSPRSSGGNTGELFF. CDR3 coding DNA: TGTGCCAGCAGCCCCCGGTCTAGCGGGGGGAACACCGGGGAGCTGTTTTTT.

The genes are TRBV6-5 and TRBJ2-1; 10 nucleotides agree with TRBD2. CDR3 length: 14 amino acids. J lost 4 bases, V lost 5 bases, and 2 bases had no gene match. Germline assignment: CDR1 MNHEY and CDR2 SVGAGI. The CDR3 is CASSIAGGYNEQFF. Written as DNA, the CDR3 is TGTGCCAGCAGTATAGCGGGAGGTTACAATGAGCAGTTCTTC.

For the CDR3, the DNA is TGTGCTAGTGGTTTGGTGTCGATTCGGGAGGGGATCTCCTACGAGCAGTACTTC. This gives the protein CASGLVSIREGISYEQYF. This chain uses TRBV12-5 with TRBJ2-7, with 8 bases identical to TRBD2. The CDR3 contains 18 residues. Germline CDR1 reads LGHNT; CDR2 reads FRNRAP. J was trimmed by 0 bases and V by 0 bases; bases with no gene match: 10.

This chain connects TRBV4-1 to TRBJ1-3; no clear D gene. The CDR3 is made up of 15 amino acids. Per the germline V gene, CDR1 is MGHRA and CDR2 is YSYEKL. Trimming removed 4 bases at V and 0 bases at J, with 10 bases between. CDR3 sequence reads: CASSRRPDSGNTIYF. The CDR3 nucleotides read TGCGCCAGCAGCCGCAGGCCCGACTCTGGAAACACCATATATTTT.

V is TRBV5-1 and J is TRBJ2-7, with a possible D match to TRBD1 (5 bases). Germline values: CDR1 SGHRS, CDR2 YFSETQ. The V gene lost 3 bases and the J gene lost 0 bases, with 10 bases spanning the gap. The CDR3 is 14 amino acids. The DNA of the CDR3 is TGCGCCAGCAGCTACGAGACAGCCTCCTACGAGCAGTACTTC. As protein: CASSYETASYEQYF.

The V call is TRBV9, the J call TRBJ2-7; 12 bases are shared with TRBD1. After removal of 4 bases from V and 7 bases from J, the junction contained 9 bases not matched to a gene. This CDR3 contains 15 residues. Germline assignment: CDR1 SGDLS and CDR2 YYNGEE. This CDR3 is CASSPGGQGAREQYF. CDR3 DNA: TGTGCCAGCAGCCCAGGGGGACAGGGGGCGCGTGAGCAGTACTTC. The full variable domain, rest sourced from reference TRBV9 and TRBJ2-7, is DSGVTQTPKHLITATGQRVTLRCSPRSGDLSVYWYQQSLDQGLQFLIQYYNGEERAKGNILERFSAQQFPDLHSELNLSSLELGDSALYFCASSPGGQGAREQYFGPGTRLTVT.

This rearrangement joins TRBV2 to TRBJ2-7; maybe TRBD2 (7 bases). CDR3 size: 14 residues. Germline lookup yields CDR1 SNHLY and CDR2 FYNNEI. V gave up 6 bases and J gave up 4 bases, with 16 bases separating them. The DNA for the CDR3 is TGTGCCAGCAGCCTGGAGGGGGGGCTTTACGAGCAGTACTTC. This codes for CASSLEGGLYEQYF.

This clone has just a few counts. The rearrangement joins TRBV19 to TRBJ2-7; TRBD1 matches at 8 bases. V shed 8 bases, J shed 6 bases, and the junction held 24 bases outside the gene matches. This CDR3 has 18 amino acids. Germline V gene lookup returns CDR1 LNHDA and CDR2 SQIVND (reference sequence). For the CDR3, the DNA is TGTGCCAGTTTTGCCCCGCTTTGGTTGACAGGGGAGTCGTGCGAGCAGTACTTC. Encoded protein: CASFAPLWLTGESCEQYF.

The chain uses TRBV7-8 and TRBJ1-2; D gene uncertain. Per the germline V gene, CDR1 is SGHVS and CDR2 is FQNEAQ. V was clipped by 0 bases and J by 5 bases, with 7 bases between them. There are 13 residues in the CDR3. The CDR3 sequence is CASSLAGEYGYTF. DNA of the CDR3: TGTGCCAGCAGCTTAGCCGGGGAGTATGGCTACACCTTC.